This T cell receptor (beta chain) was observed in a study of cytomegalovirus exposure and HLA in healthy donors. Study as a whole: A preliminary data release comprised around 85 million unique TCRs obtained from HLA-typed donors. Notes on the study in general: TCR beta V segments were, for the most part, productive about 87% or about 30% of the time in an earlier analysis.

The PCR used 60 Vbeta and 13 Jbeta primers. Clones were sequenced by immunoSEQ multiplex PCR, and TCRdb holds only the in-frame ones, with some missing. The table for this sample gives around 130,000 clones. CDR1 SGHVS and CDR2 FQNEAQ come from the germline V gene. V lost 5 bases to trimming and J lost 5 bases, with 10 bases between them. This CDR3 has 12 residues. Despite likely unrecorded immune exposures, the donors were nominally healthy at the time of sampling. Note on this clone: Its antigen is undetermined.

The sample consisted of PBMCs. The source is a woman in her sixties in good health and CMV-seronegative. V and J are TRBV7-8 and TRBJ2-7; D ambiguous. In nucleotides, the CDR3 is TGTGCCAGCAGCCCGTTGTATCACGAGCAGTACTTC. It yields the protein CASSPLYHEQYF.